This T cell receptor beta chain is from a study of CD8+ T cells in alopecia areata. cDNA reverse transcribed from extracted RNA served as the sequencing template. Using immunoSEQ multiplex PCR, the repertoire was profiled, and TCRdb retains in-frame clones only, with some absent. The sample has 110,000 to 150,000 clones, around 62% seen once. Trimming stripped 3 bases from V and 7 bases from J, with 13 bases between. The CDR3 runs to 13 residues. Germline V CDR1 and CDR2: ENHRY, SYGVKD. The specimen sequenced was CD8+ T cells sorted from blood. The source of this sequence is a human donor in good health. The chain recombines TRBV10-3 with TRBJ2-7; D is uncertain. CDR3 region: CAISENFSKEQYF. CDR3 DNA: TGTGCCATCAGTGAAAACTTCTCGAAAGAGCAGTACTTC.